Included here is one T cell receptor beta chain sequence, with context. The record originates from a study of cytomegalovirus exposure and HLA in healthy donors. PCR was performed using 60 Vbeta and 13 Jbeta primers. The method was immunoSEQ multiplex PCR; TCRdb's version includes in-frame clones alone and lacks a portion of them. The sample includes under 150,000 clones, 60% to 85% of them seen just once. The CDR3 is 15 amino acids. Trimming stripped 0 bases from V and 2 bases from J, with 12 bases between. Germline CDR1 is SGHRS and CDR2 is YFSETQ. V gene TRBV5-1 combines with J gene TRBJ2-7, with a possible D match to TRBD2 (6 bases). The receptor was isolated from a man aged 25 to 40 in good health and CMV-seronegative. Input material: PBMCs. CDR3 in amino acids: CASSLAGAGTYEQYF. The CDR3, as DNA: TGCGCCAGCAGCTTGGCTGGGGCGGGGACCTACGAGCAGTACTTC.